This TCR beta chain is from a study of spatial heterogeneity in lung cancer. CDR3 length equals 14 residues. With 5 bases removed from V and 8 bases from J, the gap between germline ends came to 19 bases. Germline-derived CDR1 and CDR2 are SEHNR and FQNEAQ (reference sequence). Described time point: sample taken at primary tumor resection. The authors sequenced whole RNA from tumor, nontumor lung or frozen PBMC without sorting. One entry per CDR3 protein, called by TCRdb with MiXCR from the 5' RACE reads. The top ten hold about two fifths of the sample, which has around 89,000 distinct CDR3 sequences, approximately 12% seen once.

The clonotype originates from a male donor with early-stage non-small cell lung cancer. The sequencing here drew on PBMCs, taken at surgery. The chain has TRBV7-9 and TRBJ2-7; D not certain. The CDR3 loop reads CASSPGRSRLQQYF. The DNA of the CDR3 is TGTGCCAGCAGCCCCGGACGGTCGCGCCTTCAGCAGTACTTC.